The entry that follows covers one T cell receptor beta chain sequence. Antigen: not known. In the PCR, 60 Vbeta and 13 Jbeta primers were used. Assay used: immunoSEQ multiplex PCR; TCRdb lists only in-frame clones, some missing. The repertoire has 100,000 or so clones, over 80% of them found once; the top ten carry roughly 6.1%. The data derive from a study of cytomegalovirus exposure and HLA in healthy donors. The V gene's germline CDR1 is MNHNS and CDR2 SASEGT. This CDR3 has 15 residues. Trimming removed 5 bases at V and 0 bases at J, with 11 bases between. Study results and caveats: About 87% or about 30% of the time was how often most TCR beta V segments were productive, according to an earlier analysis.

Sequencing was carried out using PBMCs. This TCR derives from a man aged 18 to 29 in good health and CMV-seronegative. The V gene is TRBV6-1, the J gene TRBJ2-1; possible D gene TRBD2, 6 bases. CDR3 loop: CASSLGEVSYNEQFF. The CDR3 DNA sequence: TGTGCCAGCAGTCTGGGGGAGGTCTCCTACAATGAGCAGTTCTTC.